The 4 T cell receptor beta chains given below trace back to one sample, sequenced in a study of blood T cell repertoires in COVID-19. TCRdb keeps only in-frame clones here, not all; method: immunoSEQ multiplex PCR. The data hold fewer than 250,000 clones, with roughly four fifths observed a single time. Input material: peripheral blood. The receptor set was obtained from a woman in her forties or fifties with acute or convalescent COVID-19.

The CDR3 coding sequence is TGTGCCAGCAGCTTAAAATGGGGCGGGAACACTGAAGCTTTCTTT. The encoded protein is CASSLKWGGNTEAFF. The chain joins TRBV7-2 to TRBJ1-1, with a tentative D call TRBD1 (5 bases). Per germline, CDR1 SGHTA and CDR2 FQGNSA. The V end was cut by 2 bases, the J end by 1 base, with 11 bases between. This CDR3 comprises 15 residues. Supplemented by reference TRBV7-2 and TRBJ1-1, the full variable domain reads GAGVSQSPSNKVTEKGKDVELRCDPISGHTALYWYRQSLGQGLEFLIYFQGNSAPDKSGLPSDRFSAERTGGSVSTLTIQRTQQEDSAVYLCASSLKWGGNTEAFFGQGTRLTVV.

This chain connects TRBV18 to TRBJ1-5; D gene unclear. Trimming cost V 5 bases and J 1 base, with 15 bases left between them. Germline V gene data show CDR1 as KGHSH and CDR2 as LQKENI. This CDR3 contains 16 residues. The CDR3 DNA sequence: TGTGCCAGCTCATCCCAGACAACTCGAAGCAATCAGCCCCAGCATTTT. Amino acids: CASSSQTTRSNQPQHF. The variable domain in full, completed from reference TRBV18 and TRBJ1-5, reads NAGVMQNPRHLVRRRGQEARLRCSPMKGHSHVYWYRQLPEEGLKFMVYLQKENIIDESGMPKERFSAEFPKEGPSILRIQQVVRGDSAAYFCASSSQTTRSNQPQHFGDGTRLSIL.

The chain has TRBV27 and TRBJ2-1; the D gene is possibly TRBD1 (6 bases). This CDR3 is 15 amino acids long. CDR1 MNHEY and CDR2 SMNVEV come from the germline V gene (reference sequence). The ends were cut back, 4 bases at V and 7 bases at J, with 17 bases in the middle. CDR3 loop: CASSYDQGYGNEQFF. The CDR3 DNA is TGTGCCAGCAGTTACGACCAGGGGTATGGAAATGAGCAGTTCTTC.

This chain uses TRBV19 with TRBJ2-6; the match to TRBD2 covers 9 bases. From germline, CDR1 is LNHDA and CDR2 SQIVND (reference sequence). This CDR3 has 18 residues. V trimming: 2 bases; J trimming: 4 bases; junction bases outside the gene matches: 9. The CDR3 nucleotides are TGTGCCAGTAGTATAAACATGGCGGGGGGGCCAGGGGCCAACGTCCTGACTTTC. Encoded protein: CASSINMAGGPGANVLTF.